This T cell receptor beta chain stems from a study of blood T cell repertoires in COVID-19. Whole-study context: PBMCs, B-cell-depleted T cells, or T cells provided the cDNA or gDNA that made up the material.

This clone was seen just once. The CDR3 is 15 amino acids. Germline V gene data show CDR1 as SGHTA and CDR2 as FQGNSA. The V and J ends lost 2 bases and 6 bases, in that order; junction bases with no gene match: 6. Original processing notes: Amplification of reference gene primers provided the estimated nucleated cell counts. The protocol was immunoSEQ multiplex PCR, while the TCRdb copy is restricted to in-frame clones and leaves out a portion. V and J calls and clone size come straight from that table; D and trimming were deduced from the DNA. The table lists more than 85,000 clones, 76% of them singletons, with around 4% in the top ten.

The specimen was peripheral blood. The genes are TRBV7-2 and TRBJ2-3; 9 bases are shared with TRBD1. The receptor comes from an elderly woman with acute or convalescent COVID-19. DNA for the CDR3: TGTGCCAGCAGCTTAATGGGACAGGGATTGGATACGCAGTATTTT. It encodes CASSLMGQGLDTQYF.